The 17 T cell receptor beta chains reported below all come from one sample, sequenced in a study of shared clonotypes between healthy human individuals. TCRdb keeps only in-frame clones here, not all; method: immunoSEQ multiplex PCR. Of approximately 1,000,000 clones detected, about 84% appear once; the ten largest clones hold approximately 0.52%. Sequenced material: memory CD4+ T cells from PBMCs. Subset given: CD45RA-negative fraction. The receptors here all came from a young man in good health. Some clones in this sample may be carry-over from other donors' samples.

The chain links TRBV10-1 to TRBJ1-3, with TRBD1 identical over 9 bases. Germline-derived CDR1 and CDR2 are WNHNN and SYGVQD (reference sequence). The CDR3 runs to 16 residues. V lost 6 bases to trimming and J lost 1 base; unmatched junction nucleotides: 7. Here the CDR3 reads CASRWDRVRSGNTIYF. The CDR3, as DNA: TGCGCCAGCAGGTGGGACAGGGTAAGATCTGGAAACACCATATATTTT.

The CDR3 here is CASSQGTRLEQFF. As DNA, the CDR3 is TGTGCCAGCAGCCAAGGGACTAGACTTGAGCAGTTCTTC. The V gene is TRBV7-9, the J gene TRBJ2-1, with 8 bases lining up with TRBD2. After removal of 5 bases from V and 9 bases from J, the junction contained 6 bases not matched to a gene. From germline, CDR1 is SEHNR and CDR2 FQNEAQ (reference sequence). The CDR3 contains 13 residues.

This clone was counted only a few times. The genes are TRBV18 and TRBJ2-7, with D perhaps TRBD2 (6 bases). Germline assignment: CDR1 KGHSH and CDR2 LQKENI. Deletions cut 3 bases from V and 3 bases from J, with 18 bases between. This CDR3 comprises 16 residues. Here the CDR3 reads CASSPGITAGGYEQYF. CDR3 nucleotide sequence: TGTGCCAGCTCACCGGGGATAACAGCCGGGGGCTACGAGCAGTACTTC. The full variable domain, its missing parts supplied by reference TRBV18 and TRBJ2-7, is NAGVMQNPRHLVRRRGQEARLRCSPMKGHSHVYWYRQLPEEGLKFMVYLQKENIIDESGMPKERFSAEFPKEGPSILRIQQVVRGDSAAYFCASSPGITAGGYEQYFGPGTRLTVT.

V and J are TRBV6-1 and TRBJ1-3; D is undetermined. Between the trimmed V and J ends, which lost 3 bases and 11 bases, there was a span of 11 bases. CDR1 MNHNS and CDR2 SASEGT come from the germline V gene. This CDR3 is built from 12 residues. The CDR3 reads CASSDNGIAIYF. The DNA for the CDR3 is TGTGCCAGCAGTGATAATGGGATCGCCATATATTTT.

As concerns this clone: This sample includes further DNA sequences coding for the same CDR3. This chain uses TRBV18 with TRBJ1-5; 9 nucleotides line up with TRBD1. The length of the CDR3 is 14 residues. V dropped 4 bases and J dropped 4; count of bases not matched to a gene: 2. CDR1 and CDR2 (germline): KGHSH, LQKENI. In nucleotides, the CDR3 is TGTGCCAGCTCACTGGGACAGGGAAATCAGCCCCAGCATTTT. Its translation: CASSLGQGNQPQHF.

The CDR3 DNA sequence: TGTGCCAGCAGCGGCGGGACAGGGGGACCCTACGAGCAGTACTTC. It translates to CASSGGTGGPYEQYF. The genes are TRBV9 and TRBJ2-7; TRBD1 matches 11 bases. The V gene end was trimmed by 3 bases and the J gene end by 2 bases; junction bases not matched to a gene: 4. The CDR3 runs 15 residues. Germline loops: CDR1 SGDLS, CDR2 YYNGEE.

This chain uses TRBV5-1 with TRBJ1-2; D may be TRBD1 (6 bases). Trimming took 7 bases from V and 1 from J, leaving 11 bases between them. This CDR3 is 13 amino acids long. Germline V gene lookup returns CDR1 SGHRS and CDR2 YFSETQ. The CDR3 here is CASRQGLNYGYTF. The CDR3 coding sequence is TGCGCCAGCCGGCAGGGGCTTAACTATGGCTACACCTTC.

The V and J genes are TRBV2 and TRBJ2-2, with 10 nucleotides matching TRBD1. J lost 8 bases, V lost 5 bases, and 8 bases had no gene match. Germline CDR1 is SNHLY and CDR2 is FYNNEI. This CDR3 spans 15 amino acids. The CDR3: CASSQRQGAAGELFF. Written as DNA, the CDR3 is TGTGCCAGCAGTCAGAGACAGGGGGCAGCGGGGGAGCTGTTTTTT.

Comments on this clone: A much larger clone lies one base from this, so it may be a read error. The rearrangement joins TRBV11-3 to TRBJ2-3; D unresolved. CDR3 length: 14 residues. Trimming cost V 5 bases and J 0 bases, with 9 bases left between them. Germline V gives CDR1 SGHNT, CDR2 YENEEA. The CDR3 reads CASSPARSTDTQYF. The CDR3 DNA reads TGTGCCAGCAGCCCCGCCAGAAGCACAGATACGCAGTATTTT. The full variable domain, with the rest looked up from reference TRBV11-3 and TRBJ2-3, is EAGVVQSPRYKIIEKKQPVAFWCNPISGHNTLYWYLQNLGQGPELLIRYENEEAVDDSQLPKDRFSAERLKGVDSTLKIQPAELGDSAVYLCASSPARSTDTQYFGPGTRLTVL.

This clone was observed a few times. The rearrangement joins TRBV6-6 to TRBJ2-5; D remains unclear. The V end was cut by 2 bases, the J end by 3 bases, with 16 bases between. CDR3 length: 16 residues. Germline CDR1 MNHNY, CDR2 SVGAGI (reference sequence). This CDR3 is CASSYPLATVEETQYF. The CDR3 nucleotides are TGTGCCAGCAGTTACCCCCTTGCCACAGTTGAAGAGACCCAGTACTTC.

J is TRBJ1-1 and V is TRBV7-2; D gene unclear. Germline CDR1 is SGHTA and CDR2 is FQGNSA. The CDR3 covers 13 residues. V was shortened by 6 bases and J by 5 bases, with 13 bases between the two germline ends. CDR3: CASSYGLGTEAFF. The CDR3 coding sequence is TGTGCCAGCAGTTACGGCCTAGGGACTGAAGCTTTCTTT.

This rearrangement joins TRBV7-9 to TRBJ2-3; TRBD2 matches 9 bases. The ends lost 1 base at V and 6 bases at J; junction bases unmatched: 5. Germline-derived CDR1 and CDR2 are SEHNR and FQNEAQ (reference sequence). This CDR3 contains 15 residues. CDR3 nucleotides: TGTGCCAGCAGCTTAGGAGCGGGAGGCCGGGATACGCAGTATTTT. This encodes CASSLGAGGRDTQYF.

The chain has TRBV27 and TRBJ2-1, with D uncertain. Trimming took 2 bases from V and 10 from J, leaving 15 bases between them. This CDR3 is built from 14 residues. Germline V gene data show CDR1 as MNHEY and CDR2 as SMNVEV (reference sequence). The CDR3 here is CASSLRLDRKEQFF. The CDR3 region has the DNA TGTGCCAGCAGTTTAAGACTCGACCGGAAGGAGCAGTTCTTC.

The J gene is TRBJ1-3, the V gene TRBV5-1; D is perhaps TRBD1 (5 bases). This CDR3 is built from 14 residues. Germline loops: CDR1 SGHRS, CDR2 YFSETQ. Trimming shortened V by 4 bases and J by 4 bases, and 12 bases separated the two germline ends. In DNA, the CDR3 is TGCGCCAGCAGCACCGGGACGGGCGGAAACACCATATATTTT. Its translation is CASSTGTGGNTIYF.

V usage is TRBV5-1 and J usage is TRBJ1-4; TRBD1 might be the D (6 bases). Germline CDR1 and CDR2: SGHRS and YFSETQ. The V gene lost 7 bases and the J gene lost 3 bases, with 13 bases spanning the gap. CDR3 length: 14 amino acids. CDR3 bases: TGCGCCAGCGCTAAGGGACACTCTAATGAAAAACTGTTTTTT. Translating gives CASAKGHSNEKLFF.

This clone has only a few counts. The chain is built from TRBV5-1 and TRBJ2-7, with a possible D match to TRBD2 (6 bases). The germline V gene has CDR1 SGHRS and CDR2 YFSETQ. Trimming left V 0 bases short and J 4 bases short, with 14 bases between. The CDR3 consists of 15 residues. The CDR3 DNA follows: TGCGCCAGCAGCTTGGTTGGCGGGGTAGATTACGAGCAGTACTTC. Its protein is CASSLVGGVDYEQYF.

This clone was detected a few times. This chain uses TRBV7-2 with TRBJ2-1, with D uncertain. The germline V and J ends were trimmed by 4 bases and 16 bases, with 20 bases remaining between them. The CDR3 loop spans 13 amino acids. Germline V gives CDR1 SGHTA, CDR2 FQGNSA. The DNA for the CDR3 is TGTGCCAGCAGCTCGAACGCTAAACCACTTGGCTTCTTC. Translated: CASSSNAKPLGFF.